This T cell receptor (beta chain) was observed in a study of CD8+ T cells in alopecia areata. Sequencing relied on a cDNA template that was reverse transcribed from extracted RNA. TCRdb keeps only in-frame clones here, not all; method: immunoSEQ multiplex PCR. Of 270,000 or so clones detected, roughly 50% appear once; the ten largest clones hold approximately 1.7%. As for treatment: oral pan-JAK inhibitor, 5-10 mg twice daily. Peripheral blood and lesional scalp punch biopsies were taken from alopecia areata patients. In its sample, this clone was seen a few times. The junction had 10 bases not matched to a gene; V was cut back by 6 bases and J by 2 bases. This CDR3 comprises 14 residues. Germline lookup yields CDR1 SQVTM and CDR2 ANQGSEA.

V is TRBV29-1 and J is TRBJ2-7, with TRBD1 identical over 7 bases. This TCR derives from a human donor with alopecia areata. Sequenced here: CD4+ T cells sorted from blood, sampled at week 24, from a patient treated with tofacitinib. CDR3 bases: TGCAGCGTCCCGGGACAGAGAGTTCCCTACGAGCAGTACTTC. Its translation: CSVPGQRVPYEQYF.